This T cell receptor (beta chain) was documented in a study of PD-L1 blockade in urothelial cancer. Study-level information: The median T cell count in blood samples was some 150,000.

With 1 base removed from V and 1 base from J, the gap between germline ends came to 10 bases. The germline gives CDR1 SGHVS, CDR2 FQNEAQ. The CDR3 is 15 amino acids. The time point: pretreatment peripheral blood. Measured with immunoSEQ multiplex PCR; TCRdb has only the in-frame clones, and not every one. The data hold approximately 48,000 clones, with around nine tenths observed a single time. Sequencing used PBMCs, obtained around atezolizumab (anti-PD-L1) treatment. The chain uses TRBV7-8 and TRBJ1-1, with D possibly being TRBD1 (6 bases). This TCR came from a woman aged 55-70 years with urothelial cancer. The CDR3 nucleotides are TGTGCCAGCAGCTTAGGAGCAGGGGCGAACACTGAAGCTTTCTTT. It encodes CASSLGAGANTEAFF.